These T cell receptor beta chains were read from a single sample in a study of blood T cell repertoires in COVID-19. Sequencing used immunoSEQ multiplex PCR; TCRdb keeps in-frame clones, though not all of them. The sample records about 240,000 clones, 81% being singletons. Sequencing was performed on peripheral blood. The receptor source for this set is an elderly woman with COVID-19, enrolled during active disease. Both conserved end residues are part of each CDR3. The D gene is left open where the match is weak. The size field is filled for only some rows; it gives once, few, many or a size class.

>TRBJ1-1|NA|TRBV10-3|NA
CAISGSLERNTEAFF
TGTGCCATCAGTGGGAGCCTGGAAAGAAACACTGAAGCTTTCTTT
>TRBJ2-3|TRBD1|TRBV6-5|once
CASRGWTGGRDTQYF
TGTGCCAGCAGGGGCTGGACAGGTGGAAGGGATACGCAGTATTTT
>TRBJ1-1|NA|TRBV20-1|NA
CSAWTLNLAFF
TGCAGTGCGTGGACTCTAAATTTGGCTTTCTTT
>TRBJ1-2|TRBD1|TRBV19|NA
CASSIGQGGGYTF
TGTGCCAGTAGTATCGGGCAGGGGGGTGGCTACACCTTC
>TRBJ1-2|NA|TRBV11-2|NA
CASSLVNRGVGGYTF
TGTGCCAGCAGCTTAGTTAATCGGGGAGTGGGAGGCTACACCTTC
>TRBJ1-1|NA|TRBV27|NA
CASSSRETPSRAFF
TGTGCCAGCAGTTCCCGGGAAACCCCCTCTCGGGCTTTCTTT
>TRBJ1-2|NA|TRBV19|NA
CASSIMRDYGYTF
TGTGCCAGTAGTATAATGAGGGACTATGGCTACACCTTC
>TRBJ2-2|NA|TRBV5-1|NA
CASSRGLSNTGELFF
TGCGCCAGCAGCCGCGGACTATCGAACACCGGGGAGCTGTTTTTT
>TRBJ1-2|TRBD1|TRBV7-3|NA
CASSPAGTGGAGGYTF
TGTGCCAGCAGCCCAGCAGGGACAGGGGGCGCGGGTGGCTACACCTTC
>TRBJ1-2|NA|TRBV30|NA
CASQPTVDYGYTF
TGTGCCTCCCAACCGACAGTCGACTATGGCTACACCTTC
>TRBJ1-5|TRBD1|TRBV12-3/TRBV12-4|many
CASRSGGRPQHF
TGTGCCAGCAGGTCAGGGGGTCGGCCCCAGCATTTT
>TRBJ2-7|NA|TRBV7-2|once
CASSRRGTTLYEQYF
TGTGCCAGCAGCCGGCGCGGGACGACACTCTACGAGCAGTACTTC
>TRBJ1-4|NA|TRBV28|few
CASSLRVATNEKLFF
TGTGCCAGCAGTTTACGGGTGGCAACTAATGAAAAACTGTTTTTT
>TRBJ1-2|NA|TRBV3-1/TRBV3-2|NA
CASSQDLRGSGGYTF
TGTGCCAGCAGCCAAGATCTGAGAGGCAGCGGTGGCTACACCTTC
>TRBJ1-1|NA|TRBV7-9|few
CASSGRQGPTEAFF
TGTGCCAGCAGCGGACGGCAGGGTCCCACTGAAGCTTTCTTT
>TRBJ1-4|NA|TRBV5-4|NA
CASSFSNEKLFF
TGTGCCAGCAGCTTCAGTAATGAAAAACTGTTTTTT
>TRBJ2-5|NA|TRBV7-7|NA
CASSLAQGRTETQYF
TGTGCTAGCAGCTTAGCACAGGGGAGGACAGAGACCCAGTACTTC
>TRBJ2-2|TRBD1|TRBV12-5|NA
CASGLANKGQANTGELFF
TGTGCTAGTGGTTTGGCGAACAAGGGACAGGCGAACACCGGGGAGCTGTTTTTT
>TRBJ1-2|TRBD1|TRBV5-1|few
CASSLGQEANYGYTF
TGCGCCAGCAGCTTAGGACAGGAAGCTAACTATGGCTACACCTTC
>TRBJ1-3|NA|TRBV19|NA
CASSGRVSGNTIYF
TGTGCCAGTAGTGGCCGGGTCTCTGGAAACACCATATATTTT
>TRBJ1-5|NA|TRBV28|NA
CASRFSYGSNQPQHF
TGTGCCAGCAGATTCTCTTACGGTAGCAATCAGCCCCAGCATTTT
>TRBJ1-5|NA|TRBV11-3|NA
CASSLRSCQGYSNQPQHF
TGTGCCAGCAGCCTTCGTAGTTGTCAGGGGTATAGCAATCAGCCCCAGCATTTT
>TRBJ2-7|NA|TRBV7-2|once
CASRSRSGSYEQYF
TGTGCCAGCAGATCCCGGAGCGGTTCCTACGAGCAGTACTTC
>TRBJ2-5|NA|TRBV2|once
CASTTDQETQYF
TGTGCCAGCACGACAGACCAAGAGACCCAGTACTTC
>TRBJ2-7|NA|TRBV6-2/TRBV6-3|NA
CASSPQTYEQYF
TGTGCCAGCAGTCCGCAGACCTACGAGCAGTACTTC
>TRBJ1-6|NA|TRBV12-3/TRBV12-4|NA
CASRLSLDSPLHF
TGTGCCAGCAGACTGTCCTTAGATTCACCCCTCCACTTT
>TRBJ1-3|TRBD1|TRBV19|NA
CASSTTTGEKKTIYF
TGTGCCAGTAGCACGACGACAGGGGAAAAGAAAACCATATATTTT
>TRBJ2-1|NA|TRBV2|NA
CASSVGGLGSYNEQFF
TGTGCCAGCAGTGTTGGAGGCCTAGGTTCCTACAATGAGCAGTTCTTC
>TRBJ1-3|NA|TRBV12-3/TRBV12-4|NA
CASRETAQNTIYF
TGTGCCAGCAGGGAGACAGCCCAAAACACCATATATTTT
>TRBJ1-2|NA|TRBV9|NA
CASSVEQGNYGYTF
TGTGCCAGCAGCGTAGAGCAGGGGAACTATGGCTACACCTTC
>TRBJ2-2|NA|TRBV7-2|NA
CASSLFGITVGGELFF
TGTGCCAGCAGCTTATTCGGGATAACGGTGGGCGGGGAGCTGTTTTTT
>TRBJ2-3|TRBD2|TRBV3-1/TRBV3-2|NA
CASSPGLAGGVDTQYF
TGTGCCAGCAGCCCCGGACTAGCGGGAGGGGTAGATACGCAGTATTTT
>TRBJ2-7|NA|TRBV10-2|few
CASTDPGNEQYF
TGCGCCAGCACCGACCCGGGGAACGAGCAGTACTTC
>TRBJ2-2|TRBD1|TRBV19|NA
CASSKKQQGAGGELFF
TGTGCCAGTTCTAAAAAACAACAGGGGGCCGGCGGGGAGCTGTTTTTT
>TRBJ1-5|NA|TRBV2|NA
CASRQGGVGPQHF
TGTGCCAGCAGACAAGGGGGGGTGGGGCCCCAGCATTTT
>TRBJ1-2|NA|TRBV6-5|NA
CASSYEWGHGYTF
TGTGCCAGCAGTTACGAATGGGGGCATGGCTACACCTTC
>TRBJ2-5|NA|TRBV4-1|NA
CASSGKGTNQETQYF
TGCGCCAGCAGCGGAAAGGGGACAAATCAAGAGACCCAGTACTTC
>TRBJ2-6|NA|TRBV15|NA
CATTGGRVTLSGANVLTF
TGTGCCACCACGGGGGGCAGGGTGACCCTCTCTGGGGCCAACGTCCTGACTTTC
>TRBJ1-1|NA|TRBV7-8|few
CASSTRHSEAFF
TGTGCCAGCAGCACCCGACACAGTGAAGCTTTCTTT
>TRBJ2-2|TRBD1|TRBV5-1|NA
CASSLAGTGQGGELFF
TGCGCCAGCAGCTTGGCCGGGACAGGGCAAGGCGGGGAGCTGTTTTTT
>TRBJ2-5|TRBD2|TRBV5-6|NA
CASSALMTGRAGETQYF
TGTGCCAGCAGCGCGCTCATGACGGGGAGGGCCGGTGAGACCCAGTACTTC
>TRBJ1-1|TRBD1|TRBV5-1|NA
CASSLEGTDDTEAFF
TGCGCCAGCAGCTTGGAGGGGACAGACGACACTGAAGCTTTCTTT
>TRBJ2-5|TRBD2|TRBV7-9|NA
CASTKRGGETQYF
TGTGCCAGCACCAAGCGGGGTGGCGAGACCCAGTACTTC
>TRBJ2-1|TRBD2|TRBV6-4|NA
CVSSEGASGRGDEQFF
TGTGTCAGCAGTGAAGGGGCAAGCGGGAGAGGAGATGAGCAGTTCTTC
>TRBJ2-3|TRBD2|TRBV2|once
CASSLIAGGPDTQYF
TGTGCCAGCAGTTTAATAGCGGGAGGGCCAGATACGCAGTATTTT